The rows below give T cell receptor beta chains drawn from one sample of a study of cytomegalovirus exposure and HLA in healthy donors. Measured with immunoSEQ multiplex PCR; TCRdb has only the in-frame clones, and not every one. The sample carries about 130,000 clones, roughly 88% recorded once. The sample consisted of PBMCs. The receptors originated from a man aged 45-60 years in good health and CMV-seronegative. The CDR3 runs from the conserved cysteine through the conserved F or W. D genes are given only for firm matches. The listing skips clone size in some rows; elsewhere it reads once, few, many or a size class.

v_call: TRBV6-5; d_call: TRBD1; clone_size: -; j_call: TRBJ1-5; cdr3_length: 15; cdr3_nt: TGTGCCAGCAGTCCGATGGACAGGGTGAATCAGCCCCAGCATTTT; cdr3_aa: CASSPMDRVNQPQHF
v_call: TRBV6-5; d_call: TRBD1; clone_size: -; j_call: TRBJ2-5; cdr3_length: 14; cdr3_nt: TGTGCCAGCAGACGGGGACAGGGAGGAGAGACCCAGTACTTC; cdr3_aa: CASRRGQGGETQYF
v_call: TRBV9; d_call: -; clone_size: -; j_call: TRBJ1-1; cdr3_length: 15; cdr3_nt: TGTGCCAGCAGCGTAGCCCCGGGGGAGGCGCCTGAAGCTTTCTTT; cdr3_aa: CASSVAPGEAPEAFF
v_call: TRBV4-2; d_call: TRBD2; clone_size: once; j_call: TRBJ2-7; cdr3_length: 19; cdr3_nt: TGTGCCAGCAGCCGGAAGCGGGGGGCTAGCGGGGGGGAACCCTACGAGCAGTACTTC; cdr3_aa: CASSRKRGASGGEPYEQYF
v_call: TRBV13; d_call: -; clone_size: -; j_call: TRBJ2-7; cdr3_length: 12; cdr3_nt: TGTGCCAGCAGCTTGGGGGGCTACGAGCAGTACTTC; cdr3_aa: CASSLGGYEQYF
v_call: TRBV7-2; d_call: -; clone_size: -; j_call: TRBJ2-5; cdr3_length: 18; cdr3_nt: TGTGCCAGCAGCTTAGTCGGGGCAGGGGGGCCTACCCAAGAGACCCAGTACTTC; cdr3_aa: CASSLVGAGGPTQETQYF
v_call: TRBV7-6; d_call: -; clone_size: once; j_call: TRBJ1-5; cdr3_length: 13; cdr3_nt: TGTGCCAGCAGCCCCACGGTAAATCAGCCCCAGCATTTT; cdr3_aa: CASSPTVNQPQHF
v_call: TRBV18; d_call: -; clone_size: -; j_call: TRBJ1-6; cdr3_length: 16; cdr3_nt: TGTGCCAGCTCACCCAGGGTCTCCCAGTCTAATTCACCCCTCCACTTT; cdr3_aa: CASSPRVSQSNSPLHF
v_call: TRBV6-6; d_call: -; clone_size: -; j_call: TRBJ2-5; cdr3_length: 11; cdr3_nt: TGTGCCAGCAGTCCCGGGGAGACCCAGTACTTC; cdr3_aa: CASSPGETQYF
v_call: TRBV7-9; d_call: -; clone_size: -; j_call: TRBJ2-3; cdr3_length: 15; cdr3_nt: TGTGCCAGCACCAAACAGCCCCGTCGAGCAGATACGCAGTATTTT; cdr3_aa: CASTKQPRRADTQYF
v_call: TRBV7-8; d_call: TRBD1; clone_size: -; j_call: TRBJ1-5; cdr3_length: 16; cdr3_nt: TGTGCCAGCAGCTTAGAGAGGACAGGGGGCAGTCAGCCCCAGCATTTT; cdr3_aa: CASSLERTGGSQPQHF
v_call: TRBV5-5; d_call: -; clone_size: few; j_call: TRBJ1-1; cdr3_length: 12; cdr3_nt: TGTGCCAGCAGCTTGGCCCGTCGGGAGGCTTTCTTT; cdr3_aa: CASSLARREAFF
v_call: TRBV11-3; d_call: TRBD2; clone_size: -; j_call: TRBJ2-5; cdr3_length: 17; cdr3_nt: TGTGCCAGCAGCCCGGGGGCCGGGACTAGCGGGGGGGCGACCCAGTACTTC; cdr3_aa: CASSPGAGTSGGATQYF
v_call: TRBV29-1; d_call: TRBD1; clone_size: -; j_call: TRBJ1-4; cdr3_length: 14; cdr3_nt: TGCAGCGTTGCGGGACCGGGACAGGCGGAAATACTGTTTTTT; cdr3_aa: CSVAGPGQAEILFF
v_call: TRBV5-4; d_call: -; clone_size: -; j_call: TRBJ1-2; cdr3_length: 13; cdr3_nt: TGTGCCAGCAGCGCCGAACAGGGATATGGCTACACCTTC; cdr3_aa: CASSAEQGYGYTF
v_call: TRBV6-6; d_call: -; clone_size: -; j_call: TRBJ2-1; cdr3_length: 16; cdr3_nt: TGTGCCAGCAGGTTGACTAGTCCCAACTCCTACAATGAGCAGTTCTTC; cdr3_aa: CASRLTSPNSYNEQFF